This T cell receptor (beta chain) emerged from a study of response to subunit inactivated influenza vaccine. MiXCR, applied by TCRdb to the RT-PCR reads, yields one record per CDR3 protein. Of about 540,000 distinct CDR3 sequences in the sample, around 25% are singletons; the top ten hold about 2.8%. CDR3 size: 11 residues. The ends were cut back, 7 bases at V and 1 base at J, with 4 bases in the middle. This clonotype has just a few counts. These data are also associated with another study on T cells expressing NK-cell markers. In that study: Generation of TCR beta cDNA was performed by 5'RACE template switching incorporating UMIs.

The receptor's source is a man in his fifties or sixties who received an inactivated influenza vaccine. Sequencing was performed on CD4+ T cells sorted from PBMCs, taken 11 to 12 days after vaccination. The rearrangement links TRBV12-3 or TRBV12-4 to TRBJ1-1; no clear D. The CDR3 region is CASIANTEAFF. The CDR3 DNA sequence: TGTGCCAGCATTGCGAACACTGAAGCTTTCTTT.